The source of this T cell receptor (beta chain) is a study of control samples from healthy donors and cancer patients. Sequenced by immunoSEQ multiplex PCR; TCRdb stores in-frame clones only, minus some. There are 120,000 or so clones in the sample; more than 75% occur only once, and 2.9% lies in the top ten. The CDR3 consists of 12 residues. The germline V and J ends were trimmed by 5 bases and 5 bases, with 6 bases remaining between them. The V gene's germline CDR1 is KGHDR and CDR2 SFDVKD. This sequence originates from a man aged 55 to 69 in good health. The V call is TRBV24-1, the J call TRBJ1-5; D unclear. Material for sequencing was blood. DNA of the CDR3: TGTGCCACCAGTGCTCCGGATCAGCCCCAGCATTTT. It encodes CATSAPDQPQHF.